These 26 T cell receptor beta chains were sequenced from one sample in a study of siplizumab effects on memory and regulatory T cells (dated by TCRdb to about 2019). Libraries were constructed by the immunoSEQ multiplex PCR assay. The table comes from immuneACCESS by way of TCRdb, which keeps in-frame sequences with V and J called. Part of the clones is missing from these tables; in studies checked, under half for an unresolved V gene and the rest for unknown reasons. In this sample the table shows just over 40,000 clones, roughly 90% of which occur a single time. The top ten hold around 0.25% of the sample. The material sequenced was naive CD4+ T cells sorted from blood. The cell subset or site label of this sample denotes: unstimulated naive T cells. The receptors come from a human donor in good health.

This chain connects TRBV5-1 to TRBJ2-7, with D perhaps TRBD1 (6 bases). V dropped 4 bases and J dropped 0 bases, with 14 bases sitting between them. CDR1 and CDR2 (germline): SGHRS, YFSETQ. The length of the CDR3 is 15 residues. CDR3 nucleotide sequence: TGCGCCAGCAGCGTTTACAGGGAATACTCCTACGAGCAGTACTTC. Protein sequence: CASSVYREYSYEQYF. The whole variable domain, filled in from reference TRBV5-1 and TRBJ2-7, reads KAGVTQTPRYLIKTRGQQVTLSCSPISGHRSVSWYQQTPGQGLQFLFEYFSETQRNKGNFPGRFSGRQFSNSRSEMNVSTLELGDSALYLCASSVYREYSYEQYFGPGTRLTVT.

This clone has a handful of counts. The rearrangement uses TRBV7-9 and TRBJ1-3, with D unresolved. There are 13 residues in the CDR3. CDR1 SEHNR and CDR2 FQNEAQ come from the germline V gene (reference sequence). Trimming removed 5 bases at V and 1 base at J, with 6 bases between. Here the CDR3 reads CASSPQSGNTIYF. The DNA of the CDR3 is TGTGCCAGCAGCCCCCAGTCTGGAAACACCATATATTTT.

This chain connects TRBV18 to TRBJ1-4; TRBD1 agrees at 8 bases. This CDR3 has 14 residues. V trimming: 6 bases; J trimming: 8 bases; junction bases outside the gene matches: 8. In germline, CDR1 is KGHSH, CDR2 LQKENI. The CDR3 loop reads CASSPDRGNEKLFF. Written as DNA, the CDR3 is TGTGCCAGCTCTCCCGACAGGGGTAACGAAAAACTGTTTTTT.

This chain connects TRBV5-1 to TRBJ2-3; tentatively, D is TRBD1 (5 bases). The CDR3 consists of 14 residues. Germline V gene sequence: CDR1 SGHRS, CDR2 YFSETQ. Between the trimmed V and J ends, which lost 0 bases and 3 bases, there was a span of 8 bases. As DNA, the CDR3 is TGCGCCAGCAGCTTGGAGGGGCAGACAGATACGCAGTATTTT. It yields the protein CASSLEGQTDTQYF.

The gene calls are TRBV4-2 and TRBJ1-4; no clear D. The V gene's germline CDR1 is LGHNA and CDR2 YNFKEQ. V lost 1 base and J 2 bases, leaving 23 bases between the germline ends. There are 20 residues in the CDR3. The CDR3 nucleotides read TGTGCCAGCAGCCAAGCCCCAGGTGGTCCCCGATCGTACACTAATGAAAAACTGTTTTTT. This gives the protein CASSQAPGGPRSYTNEKLFF.

The CDR3 is CASSLPGPMKQYF. DNA for the CDR3: TGTGCCAGCAGCTTACCGGGACCGATGAAGCAGTACTTC. This chain links TRBV7-2 with TRBJ2-7; either TRBD1 or TRBD2 may fit D (5 bases each). The germline V gene encodes CDR1 SGHTA and CDR2 FQGNSA. The CDR3 consists of 13 residues. Trimming shortened V by 2 bases and J by 8 bases, and 13 bases separated the two germline ends.

V and J are TRBV6-5 and TRBJ2-7; D might be TRBD1 (6 bases). Germline loops: CDR1 MNHEY, CDR2 SVGAGI. The CDR3 contains 16 residues. V shed 1 base and J shed 0 bases, with 13 bases lying between them. The CDR3 DNA reads TGTGCCAGCAGTTACTGGATGGGGGCAAGCTCCTACGAGCAGTACTTC. Its protein is CASSYWMGASSYEQYF.

The chain recombines TRBV6-6 with TRBJ2-7, with a possible D match to TRBD1 (6 bases). The CDR3 totals 12 residues. V dropped 1 base and J dropped 11 bases, with 12 bases sitting between them. Germline values: CDR1 MNHNY, CDR2 SVGAGI (reference sequence). The CDR3: CASSYLGGVEYF. The CDR3 region has the DNA TGTGCCAGCAGTTACTTAGGGGGTGTGGAGTACTTC.

This clone appeared a few times. The chain recombines TRBV6-5 with TRBJ1-5; D gene unclear. The CDR3 is made up of 13 amino acids. Germline V CDR1 and CDR2: MNHEY, SVGAGI. V was clipped by 5 bases and J by 4 bases, with 9 bases between them. The CDR3 spells CASSRTENQPQHF. Here the CDR3 DNA reads TGTGCCAGCAGTAGGACGGAGAATCAGCCCCAGCATTTT.

The chain carries TRBV19 and TRBJ2-7; D is unclear. Germline-derived CDR1 and CDR2 are LNHDA and SQIVND (reference sequence). The length of the CDR3 is 16 residues. V was clipped by 1 base and J by 1 base, with 14 bases between them. DNA of the CDR3: TGTGCCAGTAGTATAGGGGCAGGACGGCCGTCCTACGAGCAGTACTTC. Its protein product is CASSIGAGRPSYEQYF.

V is TRBV7-2 and J is TRBJ1-6; D call uncertain. There are 14 residues in the CDR3. V was cut by 5 bases and J by 6 bases, with 11 bases left in between. Germline assignment: CDR1 SGHTA and CDR2 FQGNSA. The CDR3 here is CASSPAGFNSPLHF. The DNA of the CDR3 is TGTGCCAGCAGCCCCGCGGGGTTTAATTCACCCCTCCACTTT.

This rearrangement joins TRBV5-4 to TRBJ2-3, with 9 bases that match TRBD2. Germline trimming cut 0 bases from V and 1 base from J; bases unmatched to any gene: 0. The CDR3 is 15 amino acids. The germline V gene encodes CDR1 SGHNT and CDR2 YYREEE (reference sequence). The CDR3, as DNA: TGTGCCAGCAGCTTGGGGACTAGCGGCACAGATACGCAGTATTTT. Its protein product is CASSLGTSGTDTQYF. The complete variable domain, with remaining parts taken from reference TRBV5-4 and TRBJ2-3, reads ETGVTQSPTHLIKTRGQQVTLRCSSQSGHNTVSWYQQALGQGPQFIFQYYREEENGRGNFPPRFSGLQFPNYSSELNVNALELDDSALYLCASSLGTSGTDTQYFGPGTRLTVL.

J is TRBJ2-5 and V is TRBV7-9, with D perhaps matching TRBD1 or TRBD2 (5 bases each). Deletions cut 5 bases from V and 4 bases from J, with 17 bases between. The CDR3 has 15 amino acids. Germline V CDR1 and CDR2: SEHNR, FQNEAQ (reference sequence). The CDR3 nucleotides are TGTGCCAGCAGCCGGGGACCTCTGATGGGAGAGACCCAGTACTTC. It codes for CASSRGPLMGETQYF.

This clone has a handful of counts. V is TRBV15 and J is TRBJ1-5, with D hard to call. The CDR3 has 13 amino acids. Germline values: CDR1 LNHNV, CDR2 YYDKDF (reference sequence). Trimming cost V 2 bases and J 6 bases, with 8 bases left between them. In DNA, the CDR3 is TGTGCCACCAGCAGACACATCGGTCAGCCCCAGCATTTT. It codes for CATSRHIGQPQHF. Filled out from reference TRBV15 and TRBJ1-5, the complete variable domain reads DAMVIQNPRYQVTQFGKPVTLSCSQTLNHNVMYWYQQKSSQAPKLLFHYYDKDFNNEADTPDNFQSRRPNTSFCFLDIRSPGLGDTAMYLCATSRHIGQPQHFGDGTRLSIL.

The V gene is TRBV6-1, the J gene TRBJ2-3; D possibly corresponds to TRBD1 (6 bases). Trimming cost V 0 bases and J 0 bases, with 13 bases left between them. The CDR3 sequence is 17 residues long. From germline, CDR1 is MNHNS and CDR2 SASEGT. Here the CDR3 reads CASSEAPVGASTDTQYF. CDR3 DNA sequence: TGTGCCAGCAGTGAAGCGCCGGTGGGGGCAAGCACAGATACGCAGTATTTT.

The genes are TRBV5-8 and TRBJ1-1, with D unclear. Looked up from germline, CDR1 is SGHTS and CDR2 is YDEGEE. Trimming removed 6 bases from V and 5 bases from J, with 20 bases in between. The CDR3 is made up of 15 amino acids. In nucleotides, the CDR3 is TGTGCCAGCAACAATCGAAGGGCGCGATTAACTGAAGCTTTCTTT. Translated, it gives CASNNRRARLTEAFF.

This chain links TRBV5-5 with TRBJ2-7; the D is unclear. Trimming took 0 bases from V and 2 from J, leaving 12 bases between them. The CDR3 sequence is 15 residues long. The germline V gene encodes CDR1 SGHKS and CDR2 YYEKEE (reference sequence). CDR3 residues: CASSLASQLPYEQYF. For the CDR3, the DNA is TGTGCCAGCAGCTTGGCGTCGCAGTTGCCCTACGAGCAGTACTTC.

The sample holds a few counts of this clone. J is TRBJ1-1 and V is TRBV18, with D hard to call. Per the germline V gene, CDR1 is KGHSH and CDR2 is LQKENI. The CDR3 contains 14 residues. Deletions cut 2 bases from V and 3 bases from J, with 10 bases between. As DNA, the CDR3 is TGTGCCAGCTCACCAGAGGGATTGTACACTGAAGCTTTCTTT. Encoded protein: CASSPEGLYTEAFF. Full variable domain (remainder filled in from reference TRBV18 and TRBJ1-1): NAGVMQNPRHLVRRRGQEARLRCSPMKGHSHVYWYRQLPEEGLKFMVYLQKENIIDESGMPKERFSAEFPKEGPSILRIQQVVRGDSAAYFCASSPEGLYTEAFFGQGTRLTVV.

This chain uses TRBV28 with TRBJ2-7; the D is unclear. This CDR3 region has 11 residues. V was trimmed by 2 bases and J by 6 bases, leaving 5 bases between them. Germline V lookup: CDR1 MDHEN, CDR2 SYDVKM. The CDR3 is CASSLQGEQYF. DNA of the CDR3: TGTGCCAGCAGTTTACAAGGCGAGCAGTACTTC.

This chain links TRBV5-1 with TRBJ2-3; TRBD1 might be the D (6 bases). Germline assignment: CDR1 SGHRS and CDR2 YFSETQ. Trimming shortened V by 1 base and J by 5 bases, and 14 bases separated the two germline ends. This CDR3 region has 15 residues. CDR3 amino acids: CASSLTSGEGDTQYF. The CDR3 DNA reads TGCGCCAGCAGCTTGACCTCAGGGGAAGGAGATACGCAGTATTTT.

This chain connects TRBV5-1 to TRBJ2-7; 7 bases are shared with TRBD1. J lost 0 bases, V lost 3 bases, and 3 bases had no gene match. Germline CDR1 is SGHRS and CDR2 is YFSETQ. The CDR3 covers 14 residues. The CDR3 nucleotides are TGCGCCAGCAGCTCCGGGACAGTCTCCTACGAGCAGTACTTC. Protein: CASSSGTVSYEQYF. The variable domain in full, completed from reference TRBV5-1 and TRBJ2-7, reads KAGVTQTPRYLIKTRGQQVTLSCSPISGHRSVSWYQQTPGQGLQFLFEYFSETQRNKGNFPGRFSGRQFSNSRSEMNVSTLELGDSALYLCASSSGTVSYEQYFGPGTRLTVT.

The V gene is TRBV19, the J gene TRBJ2-4; the match to TRBD2 covers 8 bases. The germline V gene has CDR1 LNHDA and CDR2 SQIVND (reference sequence). The CDR3 loop spans 16 amino acids. The V and J ends lost 5 bases and 7 bases, in that order; junction bases with no gene match: 13. CDR3 nucleotide sequence: TGTGCCAGTAGTTCCTTTTCCGGGACTAGGGGGAACATTCAGTACTTC. Protein product: CASSSFSGTRGNIQYF.

This clone was detected a few times. The genes are TRBV2 and TRBJ2-2; D may correspond to TRBD1 or TRBD2 (5 bases each). CDR1 SNHLY and CDR2 FYNNEI come from the germline V gene. CDR3 length: 13 residues. V lost 10 bases and J lost 6, with 15 bases in between. The CDR3 protein is CATSPRGPGELFF. CDR3 in DNA: TGTGCCACAAGCCCCCGGGGCCCCGGGGAGCTGTTTTTT.

The chain employs TRBV6-5 and TRBJ2-3; D is undetermined. V lost 0 bases to trimming and J lost 2 bases, with 9 bases between them. Germline assignment: CDR1 MNHEY and CDR2 SVGAGI. The CDR3 contains 15 residues. CDR3: CASSYSETATDTQYF. The DNA of the CDR3 is TGTGCCAGCAGTTACTCTGAAACCGCCACAGATACGCAGTATTTT.

The chain combines TRBV5-1 with TRBJ1-4, with 10 bases aligning to TRBD1. The V gene end was trimmed by 0 bases and the J gene end by 8 bases; junction bases not matched to a gene: 4. CDR1 SGHRS and CDR2 YFSETQ come from the germline V gene. The CDR3 loop spans 15 amino acids. The chain's CDR3 is CASSLAAGQGEKLFF. In nucleotides, the CDR3 is TGCGCCAGCAGCTTGGCCGCGGGACAGGGGGAAAAACTGTTTTTT.

The chain combines TRBV15 with TRBJ1-2; TRBD1 matches 8 bases. Germline assignment: CDR1 LNHNV and CDR2 YYDKDF (reference sequence). Losses at the gene ends were 3 bases for V and 5 bases for J; bases not matched to a gene: 8. The CDR3 is made up of 15 amino acids. The CDR3 bases are TGTGCCACCAGCAGTAGTCCCGGGACAGGTTATGGCTACACCTTC. Residues: CATSSSPGTGYGYTF.